This T cell receptor (beta chain) was observed in a study of response to subunit inactivated influenza vaccine. The CDR3 has 14 residues. CDR1 and CDR2 from the germline V gene are ENHRY and SYGVKD. V was shortened by 8 bases and J by 3 bases, with 14 bases between the two germline ends. In TCRdb, the RT-PCR reads were re-called with MiXCR into one record per CDR3 protein. The sample consists of hundreds of thousands of distinct CDR3 sequences, roughly 18% of them appearing once. This clonotype was counted only a few times. The chain employs TRBV10-3 and TRBJ2-1; D might be TRBD2 (6 bases). The sample consisted of PBMCs from blood, taken 5 days after vaccination. The receptor was derived from a man between 50 and 59 years old who received an inactivated influenza vaccine. This CDR3 is CAIRALANYNEQFF. In DNA, the CDR3 is TGTGCCATCCGAGCCCTAGCGAACTACAATGAGCAGTTCTTC.